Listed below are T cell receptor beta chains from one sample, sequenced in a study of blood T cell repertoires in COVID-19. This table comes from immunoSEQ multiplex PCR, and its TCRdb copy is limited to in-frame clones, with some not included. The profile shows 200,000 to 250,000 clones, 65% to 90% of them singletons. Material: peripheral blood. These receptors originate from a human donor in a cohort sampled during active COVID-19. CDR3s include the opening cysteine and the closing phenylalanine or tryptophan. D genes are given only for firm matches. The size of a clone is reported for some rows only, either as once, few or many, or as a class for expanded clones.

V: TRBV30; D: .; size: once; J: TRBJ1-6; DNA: TGTGCCTGGAGCGCCGTGGGGGCCTTGGGATCCCTCCACTTT; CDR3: CAWSAVGALGSLHF
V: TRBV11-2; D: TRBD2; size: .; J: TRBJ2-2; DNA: TGTGCCAGCAGCGGGGGACTAGCGGGTCCCAGGGGCGGGGAGCTGTTTTTT; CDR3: CASSGGLAGPRGGELFF
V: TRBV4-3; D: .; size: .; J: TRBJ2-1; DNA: TGCGCCAGCAGCCATATGTTGCTTCAGGGCTACAATGAGCAGTTCTTC; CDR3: CASSHMLLQGYNEQFF
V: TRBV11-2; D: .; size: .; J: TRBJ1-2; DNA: TGTGCCAGCAGCTTAGACCTGGGCTTGCGAGGCTACACCTTC; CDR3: CASSLDLGLRGYTF
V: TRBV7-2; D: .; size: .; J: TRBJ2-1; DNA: TGTGCCAGCAGCCCTCGGGTAAGCTCCTACAATGAGCAGTTCTTC; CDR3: CASSPRVSSYNEQFF
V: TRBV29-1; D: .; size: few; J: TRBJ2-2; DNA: TGCAGCGTTAATTGGCCAGAAAACACCGGGGAGCTGTTTTTT; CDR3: CSVNWPENTGELFF
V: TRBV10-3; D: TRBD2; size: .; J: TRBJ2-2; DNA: TGTGCCATGGCGGGAGTAGACACCGGGGAGCTGTTTTTT; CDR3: CAMAGVDTGELFF
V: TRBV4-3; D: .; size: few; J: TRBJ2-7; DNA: TGCGCCAGCAGCCAAGTCACAGGATTCTACGAGCAGTACTTC; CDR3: CASSQVTGFYEQYF
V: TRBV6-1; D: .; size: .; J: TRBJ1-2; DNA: TGTGCCAGCAGTGAAGCCGGGTTCGGCTATGGCTACACCTTC; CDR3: CASSEAGFGYGYTF
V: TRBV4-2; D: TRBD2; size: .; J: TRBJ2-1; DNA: TGTGCCAGCAGCCTGACTAGCGGGAGGGCCCCTGAGCAGTTCTTC; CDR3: CASSLTSGRAPEQFF
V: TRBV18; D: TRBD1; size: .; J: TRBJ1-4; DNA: TGTGCCAGCTCACCACTAGGACAGGGAATCCCTAATGAAAAACTGTTTTTT; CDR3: CASSPLGQGIPNEKLFF
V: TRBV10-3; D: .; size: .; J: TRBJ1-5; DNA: TGTGCCATCAGTGAGTCAATCAGGGGACAGCCCCAGCATTTT; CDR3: CAISESIRGQPQHF
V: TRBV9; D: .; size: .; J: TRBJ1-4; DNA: TGTGCCAGCAGCAGAGACACGGGGACACTTGAAAAACTGTTTTTT; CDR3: CASSRDTGTLEKLFF
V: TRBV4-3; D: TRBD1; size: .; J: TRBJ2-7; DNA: TGCGCCAGCAGCCGAGGACAGGGCTACGAGCAGTACTTC; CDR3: CASSRGQGYEQYF
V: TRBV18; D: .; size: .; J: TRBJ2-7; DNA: TGTGCCAGCTCCATCCAGGGGAGTTACGAGCAGTACTTC; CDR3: CASSIQGSYEQYF
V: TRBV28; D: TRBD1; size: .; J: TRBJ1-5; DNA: TGTGCCAGCAGTTTACACGGGACAGCTGAAAATCAGCCCCAGCATTTT; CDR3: CASSLHGTAENQPQHF
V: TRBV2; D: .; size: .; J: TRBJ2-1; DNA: TGTGCCAGCGTTAGAGAGAACCTATACTTGGACAATGAGCAGTTCTTC; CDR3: CASVRENLYLDNEQFF
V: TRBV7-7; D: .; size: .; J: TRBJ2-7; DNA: TGTGCCAGCAGCCCTGCGTCCGGGTCCTACGAGCAGTACTTC; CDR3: CASSPASGSYEQYF
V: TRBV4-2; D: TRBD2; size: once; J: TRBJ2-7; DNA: TGTGCCAGCAGCCAAGGAGGGACTAGCATCGACGAGCAGTACTTC; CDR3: CASSQGGTSIDEQYF
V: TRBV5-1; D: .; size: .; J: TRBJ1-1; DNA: TGCGCCAGCAGCCCCCTTAAGGCAGGGAACACTGAAGCTTTCTTT; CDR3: CASSPLKAGNTEAFF
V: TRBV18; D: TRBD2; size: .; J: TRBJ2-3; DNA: TGTGCCAGCTCACCGGGGGGGACCACAGATACGCAGTATTTT; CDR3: CASSPGGTTDTQYF
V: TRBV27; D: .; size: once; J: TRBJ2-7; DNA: TGTGCCATCCTGGAGGTCCGCTCCTACGAGCAGTACTTC; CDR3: CAILEVRSYEQYF
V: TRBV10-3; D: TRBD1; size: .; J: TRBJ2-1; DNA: TGTGCCATCACCCAACAGGGGAGAGGTGAGCAGTTCTTC; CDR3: CAITQQGRGEQFF
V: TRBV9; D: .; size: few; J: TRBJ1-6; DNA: TGTGCCAGCAGCGTAGGTTCAGGGGCGGGTGGCTCACCCCTCCACTTT; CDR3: CASSVGSGAGGSPLHF
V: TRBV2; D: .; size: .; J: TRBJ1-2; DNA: TGTGCCAGCAGTGTTGTGGGGGCGCGGGGCTACACCTTC; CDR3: CASSVVGARGYTF
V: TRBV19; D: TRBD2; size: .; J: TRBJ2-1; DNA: TGTGCCAGCGCCGGGACTAGCGGGAGTCTGCAGTTCTTC; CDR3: CASAGTSGSLQFF
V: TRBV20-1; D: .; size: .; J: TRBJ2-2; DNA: TGCAGTGCGGAGGCCGGGGAGCTGTTTTTT; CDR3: CSAEAGELFF
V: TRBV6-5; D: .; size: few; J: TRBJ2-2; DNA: TGTGCCAGCGGCAGTCTCGGGGAGCTGTTTTTT; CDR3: CASGSLGELFF
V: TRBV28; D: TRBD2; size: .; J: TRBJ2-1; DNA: TGTGCCAGCAGAAGGATAGCGGGAGGGCCGGGGGAGCAGTTCTTC; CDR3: CASRRIAGGPGEQFF
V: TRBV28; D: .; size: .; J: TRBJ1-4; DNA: TGTGCCAGCAGTTTTAGGGGCAGTCAGAATGAAAAACTGTTTTTT; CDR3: CASSFRGSQNEKLFF
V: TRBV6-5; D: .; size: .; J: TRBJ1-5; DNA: TGTGCCAGCAGGAGCTATAGCAATCAGCCCCAGCATTTT; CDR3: CASRSYSNQPQHF